One and the same sample provided the 28 T cell receptor beta chains below, sequenced in a study of T cell responses to AZD1222 COVID-19 vaccine. Profiling relied on immunoSEQ multiplex PCR, and the TCRdb table lists in-frame clones only, not all of them. The sample has about 100,000 clones; more than 75% are singletons. The starting material was peripheral blood, obtained on day 0 of AZD1222 vaccination. The receptors come from an adult in good health.

This chain connects TRBV6-6 to TRBJ1-2; D unresolved. V lost 8 bases to trimming and J lost 4 bases, with 14 bases between them. The germline gives CDR1 MNHNY, CDR2 SVGAGI (reference sequence). This CDR3 spans 13 amino acids. CDR3 sequence: CASLGRPSYGYTF. The CDR3 DNA follows: TGTGCCAGCCTCGGACGCCCATCCTATGGCTACACCTTC.

The rearrangement links TRBV7-3 to TRBJ1-2; D is uncertain. The CDR3 is 16 amino acids. The germline gives CDR1 SGHTA, CDR2 FQGTGA. Trimming removed 2 bases at V and 8 bases at J, with 21 bases between. CDR3 DNA sequence: TGTGCCAGCAGCTTAGGGCCAGGCGACCAAAAGTCAGGCTACACCTTC. This encodes CASSLGPGDQKSGYTF.

The V call is TRBV3-1 (or the pseudogene TRBV3-2), the J call TRBJ2-7; D gene unclear. CDR3 length: 15 residues. V lost 4 bases and J 2 bases, leaving 15 bases between the germline ends. Germline-derived CDR1 and CDR2 are LGHDT and YNNKEL (reference sequence). This CDR3 reads CASSREVGPPYEQYF. Here the CDR3 DNA reads TGTGCCAGCAGCCGAGAGGTGGGTCCACCCTACGAGCAGTACTTC.

The chain recombines TRBV10-2 with TRBJ1-2, with TRBD1 as a possible D gene (6 bases). V was cut by 0 bases and J by 7 bases, with 15 bases left in between. The CDR3 runs to 15 residues. Germline V lookup: CDR1 WSHSY, CDR2 SAAADI. DNA of the CDR3: TGCGCCAGCAGTGAGTCGCGCTCCAGGGGATCTGGCTACACCTTC. Protein sequence: CASSESRSRGSGYTF.

The chain couples TRBV5-1 to TRBJ1-2; TRBD1 agrees at 8 bases. The CDR3 consists of 15 residues. Trimming took 4 bases from V and 4 from J; bases not matched to a gene: 9. Germline V gene sequence: CDR1 SGHRS, CDR2 YFSETQ. The CDR3 loop reads CASSISRGQGYGYTF. The DNA for the CDR3 is TGCGCCAGCAGCATATCCAGGGGGCAAGGCTATGGCTACACCTTC.

The V call is TRBV3-1 (or the pseudogene TRBV3-2), the J call TRBJ2-2; 7 nucleotides line up with TRBD2. This CDR3 has 18 residues. The V gene's germline CDR1 is LGHDT and CDR2 YNNKEL (reference sequence). After removal of 6 bases from V and 1 base from J, the junction contained 14 bases not matched to a gene. The CDR3 region has the DNA TGTGCCAGCAGTCCCGCGGGGGATTGGGGACTGAACACCGGGGAGCTGTTTTTT. Protein: CASSPAGDWGLNTGELFF.

This chain joins TRBV9 and TRBJ2-7; tentatively, D is TRBD1 or TRBD2 (5 bases each). Germline V gene sequence: CDR1 SGDLS, CDR2 YYNGEE. The CDR3 runs to 12 residues. Trimming cost V 3 bases and J 6 bases, with 10 bases left between them. CDR3 nucleotide sequence: TGTGCCAGCAGCGAGGGACGTGGCGAGCAGTACTTC. Its protein product is CASSEGRGEQYF. The entire variable domain, with the rest obtained from reference TRBV9 and TRBJ2-7, is as follows: DSGVTQTPKHLITATGQRVTLRCSPRSGDLSVYWYQQSLDQGLQFLIQYYNGEERAKGNILERFSAQQFPDLHSELNLSSLELGDSALYFCASSEGRGEQYFGPGTRLTVT.

The CDR3 nucleotides read TGTGCCAGCAGTTACCCGGGACAGGGGGCAAGAGGCTACACCTTC. Translation: CASSYPGQGARGYTF. V usage is TRBV6-2 or TRBV6-3 and J usage is TRBJ1-2; 12 nucleotides agree with TRBD1. The CDR3 covers 15 residues. Germline CDR1 MNHEY, CDR2 SVGEGT. Trimming at V came to 2 bases and at J to 8 bases, leaving 6 bases not matched to a gene.

The V and J genes are TRBV5-4 and TRBJ2-1, with a weak D call TRBD2 (5 bases). Germline V lookup: CDR1 SGHNT, CDR2 YYREEE (reference sequence). Trimming left V 1 base short and J 7 bases short, with 21 bases between. The CDR3 covers 17 residues. CDR3 sequence reads: CASSLNPRAIARNEQFF. CDR3 DNA: TGTGCCAGCAGCTTGAATCCCCGAGCCATAGCGAGGAATGAGCAGTTCTTC.

This clone appeared once. This chain joins TRBV5-1 and TRBJ2-7; D is possibly TRBD1 (6 bases). The ends were cut back, 2 bases at V and 2 bases at J, with 8 bases in the middle. Per the germline V gene, CDR1 is SGHRS and CDR2 is YFSETQ. The CDR3 is made up of 13 amino acids. Here the CDR3 DNA reads TGCGCCAGCAGCTTCGCAGGGGCCTACGAGCAGTACTTC. Translation: CASSFAGAYEQYF.

The chain has TRBV11-2 and TRBJ2-1; tentatively, D is TRBD1 or TRBD2 (7 bases each). In germline, CDR1 is SGHAT, CDR2 FQNNGV. The CDR3 has 16 residues. V lost 5 bases to trimming and J lost 0 bases, with 14 bases between them. The chain's CDR3 is CASSLSGGASYNEQFF. The CDR3 DNA reads TGTGCCAGCAGCCTTTCAGGGGGGGCCTCCTACAATGAGCAGTTCTTC.

This chain joins TRBV7-2 and TRBJ1-5, with D possibly being TRBD1 (5 bases). The CDR3 is 15 amino acids. Germline V gene lookup returns CDR1 SGHTA and CDR2 FQGNSA. V lost 5 bases to trimming and J lost 4 bases, with 15 bases between them. The DNA of the CDR3 is TGTGCCAGCAGCGCGCCCGGGACCTTAAATCAGCCCCAGCATTTT. It specifies CASSAPGTLNQPQHF.

The gene calls are TRBV6-1 and TRBJ1-6; D is unresolved. This CDR3 has 12 residues. The V and J ends lost 3 bases and 10 bases respectively, with 7 bases between them. Germline assignment: CDR1 MNHNS and CDR2 SASEGT. The CDR3 bases are TGTGCCAGCAGTGACCGAGGATCACCCCTCCACTTT. Translating it yields CASSDRGSPLHF.

As to this clone: This may be a read error: a much more frequent sequence differs by one nucleotide. This specimen includes other DNA sequences encoding the same CDR3. The chain has TRBV6-4 and TRBJ2-2; D unresolved. The CDR3 contains 13 residues. The V gene lost 2 bases and the J gene lost 3 bases, with 4 bases spanning the gap. CDR1 and CDR2 (germline): MRHNA, SNTAGT. This CDR3 is CASSDGDTGELFF. CDR3 DNA: TGTGCCAGCAGTGACGGTGACACCGGGGAGCTGTTTTTT.

Comments on this clone: Distinct nucleotide sequences in the sample also encode this CDR3. The CDR3 DNA reads as TGCGCCAGCAGCGTCCGGGACAGGAACTATGGCTACACCTTC. As protein: CASSVRDRNYGYTF. The chain is built from TRBV5-1 and TRBJ1-2, with 8 bases lining up with TRBD1. Trimming removed 4 bases from V and 2 bases from J; junction bases left unmatched: 4. The length of the CDR3 is 14 residues. Per germline, CDR1 SGHRS and CDR2 YFSETQ.

The rearrangement uses TRBV7-8 and TRBJ2-5, with D hard to call. Trimming removed 1 base at V and 2 bases at J, with 11 bases between. The CDR3 spans 15 residues. Germline V gene lookup returns CDR1 SGHVS and CDR2 FQNEAQ. As DNA, the CDR3 is TGTGCCAGCAGCTTAGGGGTACAGACGCAAGAGACCCAGTACTTC. Its protein product is CASSLGVQTQETQYF.

The chain employs TRBV10-3 and TRBJ1-1, with TRBD1 identical over 7 bases. V gave up 10 bases and J gave up 5 bases; unmatched junction bases: 16. The germline V gene encodes CDR1 ENHRY and CDR2 SYGVKD. CDR3 length: 15 residues. CDR3 amino acids: CATETGTPRGTEAFF. The CDR3 DNA follows: TGTGCCACCGAAACGGGGACCCCCAGGGGGACTGAAGCTTTCTTT.

This rearrangement joins TRBV11-2 to TRBJ2-7; 7 bases align to TRBD1. Germline V CDR1 and CDR2: SGHAT, FQNNGV. The CDR3 loop spans 15 amino acids. V shed 0 bases, J shed 2 bases, and the junction held 4 bases outside the gene matches. The DNA for the CDR3 is TGTGCCAGCAGCTTAGAACCGGGACAGCCCTACGAGCAGTACTTC. Encoded protein: CASSLEPGQPYEQYF.

This clone has a handful of counts. This chain uses TRBV5-1 with TRBJ1-4; D call uncertain. The ends were cut back, 0 bases at V and 6 bases at J, with 12 bases in the middle. Looked up from germline, CDR1 is SGHRS and CDR2 is YFSETQ. The length of the CDR3 is 15 residues. The CDR3 region is CASSLAGGEDEKLFF. In DNA, the CDR3 is TGCGCCAGCAGCTTGGCCGGTGGTGAGGATGAAAAACTGTTTTTT.

The rearrangement links TRBV18 to TRBJ2-1; TRBD2 aligns across 11 bases. The CDR3 spans 18 residues. Germline CDR1 and CDR2: KGHSH and LQKENI. V was pared by 5 bases and J by 0 bases, with 9 bases of the junction left unmatched. In DNA form, the CDR3 reads TGTGCCAGCTCATTGAAACTAGCGGGGGCCAGCTCCTACAATGAGCAGTTCTTC. Amino acids: CASSLKLAGASSYNEQFF.

V is TRBV6-5 and J is TRBJ2-2; no clear D gene. This CDR3 is 14 amino acids long. Looked up from germline, CDR1 is MNHEY and CDR2 is SVGAGI. Trimming took off 9 bases at V and 4 bases at J, with 15 bases between the two ends. Written as DNA, the CDR3 is TGTGCCAGTGTGAGGATGTTGTTCACCGGGGAGCTGTTTTTT. The encoded protein is CASVRMLFTGELFF.

The chain carries TRBV19 and TRBJ1-1; D possibly corresponds to TRBD1 (5 bases). V was pared by 3 bases and J by 6 bases, with 14 bases between. The germline V gene has CDR1 LNHDA and CDR2 SQIVND (reference sequence). The CDR3 is 14 amino acids. CDR3: CASSIGGGVSEAFF. The CDR3 DNA reads TGTGCCAGTAGTATTGGAGGAGGGGTCTCTGAAGCTTTCTTT. Supplemented by reference TRBV19 and TRBJ1-1, the full variable domain reads DGGITQSPKYLFRKEGQNVTLSCEQNLNHDAMYWYRQDPGQGLRLIYYSQIVNDFQKGDIAEGYSVSREKKESFPLTVTSAQKNPTAFYLCASSIGGGVSEAFFGQGTRLTVV.

This rearrangement joins TRBV4-3 to TRBJ2-1; D may be TRBD1 (5 bases). V shed 4 bases and J shed 4 bases, with 20 bases lying between them. The CDR3 runs 17 residues. Per the germline V gene, CDR1 is LGHNA and CDR2 is YSLEER. As DNA, the CDR3 is TGCGCCAGCAGCCCCCAGCCTGACAGTACATATTACAATGAGCAGTTCTTC. Its translation: CASSPQPDSTYYNEQFF.

J is TRBJ1-2 and V is TRBV4-1, with TRBD1 matching over 10 bases. The CDR3 has 14 amino acids. V shed 0 bases, J shed 5 bases, and the junction held 0 bases outside the gene matches. The germline CDR1 and CDR2 sequences are MGHRA and YSYEKL. The CDR3, as DNA: TGCGCCAGCAGCCAAGAGGGACAGGGGTATGGCTACACCTTC. Its translation: CASSQEGQGYGYTF.

This sequence joins TRBV6-5 and TRBJ1-2; no reliable D call. V lost 2 bases to trimming and J lost 8 bases, with 18 bases between them. CDR1 and CDR2 from the germline V gene are MNHEY and SVGAGI. This CDR3 comprises 15 residues. Here the CDR3 reads CASSYLGRGSGGYTF. The CDR3 nucleotides are TGTGCCAGCAGTTACCTCGGCCGCGGGTCGGGGGGCTACACCTTC.

The chain employs TRBV4-1 and TRBJ2-2; D not resolved. There are 11 residues in the CDR3. CDR1 MGHRA and CDR2 YSYEKL come from the germline V gene. Trimming left V 1 base short and J 6 bases short, with 0 bases between. In DNA, the CDR3 is TGCGCCAGCAGCCAAGCCGGGGAGCTGTTTTTT. Translated: CASSQAGELFF.

The rearrangement links TRBV5-1 to TRBJ1-1; TRBD1 aligns across 7 bases. Germline V gives CDR1 SGHRS, CDR2 YFSETQ. The CDR3 contains 16 residues. V shed 4 bases, J shed 2 bases, and the junction held 11 bases outside the gene matches. As DNA, the CDR3 is TGCGCCAGCAGCCCAGCCGACCGGGACAGCAACACTGAAGCTTTCTTT. The encoded protein is CASSPADRDSNTEAFF.

This clone was detected only once. The gene calls are TRBV29-1 and TRBJ2-7; 10 nucleotides line up with TRBD1. There are 14 residues in the CDR3. Germline values: CDR1 SQVTM, CDR2 ANQGSEA. The V gene end was trimmed by 8 bases and the J gene end by 6 bases; junction bases not matched to a gene: 13. The CDR3 spells CSTRTGGFSGEQYF. DNA for the CDR3: TGCAGCACCCGGACAGGGGGTTTTTCGGGCGAGCAGTACTTC.